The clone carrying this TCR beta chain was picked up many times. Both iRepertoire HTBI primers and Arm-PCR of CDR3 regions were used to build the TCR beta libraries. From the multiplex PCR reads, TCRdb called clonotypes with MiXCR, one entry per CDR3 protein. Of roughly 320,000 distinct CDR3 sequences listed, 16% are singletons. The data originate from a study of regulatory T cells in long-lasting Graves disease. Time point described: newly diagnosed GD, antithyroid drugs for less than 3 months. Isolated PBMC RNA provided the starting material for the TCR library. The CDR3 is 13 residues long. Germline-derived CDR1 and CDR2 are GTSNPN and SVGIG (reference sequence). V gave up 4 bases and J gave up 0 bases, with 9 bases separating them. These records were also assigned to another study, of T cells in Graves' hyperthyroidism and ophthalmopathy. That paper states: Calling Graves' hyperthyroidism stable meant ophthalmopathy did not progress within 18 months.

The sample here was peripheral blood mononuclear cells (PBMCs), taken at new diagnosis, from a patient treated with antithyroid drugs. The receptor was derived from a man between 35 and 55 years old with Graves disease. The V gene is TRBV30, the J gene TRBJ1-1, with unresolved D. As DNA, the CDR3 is TGTGCCTGGATCGGCGGTCTGAACACTGAAGCTTTCTTT. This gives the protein CAWIGGLNTEAFF.